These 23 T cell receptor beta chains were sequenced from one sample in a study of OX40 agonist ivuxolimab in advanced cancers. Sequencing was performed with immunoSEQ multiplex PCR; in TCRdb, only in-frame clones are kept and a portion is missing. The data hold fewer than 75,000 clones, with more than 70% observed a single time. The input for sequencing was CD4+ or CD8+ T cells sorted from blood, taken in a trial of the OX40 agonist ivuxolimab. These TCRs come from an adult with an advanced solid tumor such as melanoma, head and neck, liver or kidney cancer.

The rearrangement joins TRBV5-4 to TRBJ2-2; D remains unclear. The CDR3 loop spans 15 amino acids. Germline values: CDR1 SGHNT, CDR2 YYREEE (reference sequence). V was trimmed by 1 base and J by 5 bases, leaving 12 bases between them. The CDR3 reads CASSLPALGTGELFF. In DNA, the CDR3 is TGTGCCAGCAGCTTGCCGGCCCTTGGGACCGGGGAGCTGTTTTTT.

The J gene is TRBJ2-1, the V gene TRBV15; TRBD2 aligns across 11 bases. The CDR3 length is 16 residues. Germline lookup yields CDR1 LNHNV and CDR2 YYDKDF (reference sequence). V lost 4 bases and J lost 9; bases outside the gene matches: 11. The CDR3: CATSTPLAGVRAEQFF. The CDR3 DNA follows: TGTGCCACCAGCACTCCACTAGCGGGAGTGCGAGCTGAGCAGTTCTTC.

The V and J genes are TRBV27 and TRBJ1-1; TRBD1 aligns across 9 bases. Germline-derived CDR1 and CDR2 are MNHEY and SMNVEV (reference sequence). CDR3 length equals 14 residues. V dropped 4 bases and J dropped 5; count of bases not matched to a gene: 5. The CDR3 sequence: CASSSDRGGTEAFF. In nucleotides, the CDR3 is TGTGCCAGCAGTTCCGACAGGGGGGGTACTGAAGCTTTCTTT.

As DNA, the CDR3 is TGTGCCTGGAGTCCCGGACGATCCTACGAGCAGTACTTC. Amino acid sequence: CAWSPGRSYEQYF. The rearrangement links TRBV30 to TRBJ2-7; D gene uncertain. The CDR3 extends over 13 amino acids. Germline V CDR1 and CDR2: GTSNPN, SVGIG (reference sequence). Trimming took off 2 bases at V and 1 base at J, with 9 bases between the two ends.

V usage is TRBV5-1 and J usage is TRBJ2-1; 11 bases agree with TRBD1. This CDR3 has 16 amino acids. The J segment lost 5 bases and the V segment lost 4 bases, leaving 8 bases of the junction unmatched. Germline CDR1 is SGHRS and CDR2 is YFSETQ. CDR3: CASSRTGGNWDNEQFF. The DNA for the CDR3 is TGCGCCAGCAGCCGGACAGGGGGCAATTGGGACAATGAGCAGTTCTTC.

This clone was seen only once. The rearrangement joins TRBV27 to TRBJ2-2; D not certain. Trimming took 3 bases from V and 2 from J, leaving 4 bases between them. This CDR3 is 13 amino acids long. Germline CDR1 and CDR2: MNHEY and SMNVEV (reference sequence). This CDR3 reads CASSFSNTGELFF. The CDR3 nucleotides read TGTGCCAGCAGTTTTTCCAACACCGGGGAGCTGTTTTTT.

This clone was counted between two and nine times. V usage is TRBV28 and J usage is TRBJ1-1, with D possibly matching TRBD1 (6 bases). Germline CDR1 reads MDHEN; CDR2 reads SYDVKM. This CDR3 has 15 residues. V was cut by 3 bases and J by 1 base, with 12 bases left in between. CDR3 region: CASSLGQAANTEAFF. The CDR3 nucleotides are TGTGCCAGCAGTTTGGGACAAGCTGCGAACACTGAAGCTTTCTTT.

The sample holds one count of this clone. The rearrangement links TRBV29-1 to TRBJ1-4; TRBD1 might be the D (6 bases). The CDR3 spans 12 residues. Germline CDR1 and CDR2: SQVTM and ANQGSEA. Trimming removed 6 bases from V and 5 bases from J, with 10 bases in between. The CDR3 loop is CSVQQGNEKLFF. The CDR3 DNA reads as TGCAGCGTCCAACAGGGAAATGAAAAACTGTTTTTT.

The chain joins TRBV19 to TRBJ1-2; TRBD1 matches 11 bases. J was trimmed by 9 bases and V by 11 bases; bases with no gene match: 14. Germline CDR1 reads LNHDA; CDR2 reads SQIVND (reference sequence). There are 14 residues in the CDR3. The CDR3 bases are TGTGCCGCGCGACCCGGGACAGGGGGATATAGCTACACCTTC. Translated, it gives CAARPGTGGYSYTF.

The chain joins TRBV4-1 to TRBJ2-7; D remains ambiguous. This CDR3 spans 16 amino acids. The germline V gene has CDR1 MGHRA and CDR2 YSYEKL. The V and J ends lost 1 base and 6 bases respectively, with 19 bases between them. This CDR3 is CASSQALMTRTPEQYF. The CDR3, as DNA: TGCGCCAGCAGCCAAGCTCTCATGACCAGGACCCCCGAGCAGTACTTC.

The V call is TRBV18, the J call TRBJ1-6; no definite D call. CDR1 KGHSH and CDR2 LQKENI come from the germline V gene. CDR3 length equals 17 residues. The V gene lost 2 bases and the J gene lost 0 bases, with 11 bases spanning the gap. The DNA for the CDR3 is TGTGCCAGCTCACCATTGGCCGATAGCTCCTATAATTCACCCCTCCACTTT. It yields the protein CASSPLADSSYNSPLHF.

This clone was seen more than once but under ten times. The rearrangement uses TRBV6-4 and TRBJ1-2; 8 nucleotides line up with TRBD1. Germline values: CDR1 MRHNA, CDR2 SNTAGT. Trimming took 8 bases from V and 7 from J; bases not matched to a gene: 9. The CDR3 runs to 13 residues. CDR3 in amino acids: CASLGQGASGYTF. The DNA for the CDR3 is TGTGCCAGCCTGGGGCAGGGGGCCTCTGGCTACACCTTC.

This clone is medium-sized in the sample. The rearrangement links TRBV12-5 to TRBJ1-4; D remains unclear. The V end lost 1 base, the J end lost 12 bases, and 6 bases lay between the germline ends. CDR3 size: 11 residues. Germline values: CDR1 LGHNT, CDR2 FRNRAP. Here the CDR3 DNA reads TGTGCTAGTGGTTTGGACATTGAACTGTTTTTT. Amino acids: CASGLDIELFF.

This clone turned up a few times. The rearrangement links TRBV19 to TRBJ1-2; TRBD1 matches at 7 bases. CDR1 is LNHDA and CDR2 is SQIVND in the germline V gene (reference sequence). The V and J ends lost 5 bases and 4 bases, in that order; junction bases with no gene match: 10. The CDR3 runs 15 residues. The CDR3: CASSVSYRGIYGYTF. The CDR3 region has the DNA TGTGCCAGTAGTGTCTCATACAGGGGAATCTATGGCTACACCTTC.

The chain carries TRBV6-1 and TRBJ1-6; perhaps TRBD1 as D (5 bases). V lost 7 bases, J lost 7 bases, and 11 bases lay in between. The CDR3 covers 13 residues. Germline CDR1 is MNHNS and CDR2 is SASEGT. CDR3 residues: CASTRDGNSPLHF. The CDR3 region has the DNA TGTGCCAGCACGCGGGACGGCAATTCACCCCTCCACTTT.

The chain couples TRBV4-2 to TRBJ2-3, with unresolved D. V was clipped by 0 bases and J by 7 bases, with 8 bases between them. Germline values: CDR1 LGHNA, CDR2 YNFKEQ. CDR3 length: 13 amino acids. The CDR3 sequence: CASSQDRGNTQYF. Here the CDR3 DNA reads TGTGCCAGCAGCCAAGATCGTGGGAATACGCAGTATTTT.

In nucleotides, the CDR3 is TGTGCCATCAGCCCAGGACTAGCGGGGGGCCCCGGGGAAGAGACCCAGTACTTC. It specifies CAISPGLAGGPGEETQYF. The V gene is TRBV10-3, the J gene TRBJ2-5, with 14 bases aligning to TRBD2. Germline V gives CDR1 ENHRY, CDR2 SYGVKD. The CDR3 runs to 18 residues. Trimming at V came to 6 bases and at J to 3 bases, leaving 12 bases not matched to a gene.

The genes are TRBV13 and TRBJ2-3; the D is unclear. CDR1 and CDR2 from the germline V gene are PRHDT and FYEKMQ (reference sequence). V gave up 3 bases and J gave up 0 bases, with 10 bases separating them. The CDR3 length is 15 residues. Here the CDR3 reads CASSFAPTSTDTQYF. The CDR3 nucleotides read TGTGCCAGCAGCTTCGCCCCGACAAGCACAGATACGCAGTATTTT.

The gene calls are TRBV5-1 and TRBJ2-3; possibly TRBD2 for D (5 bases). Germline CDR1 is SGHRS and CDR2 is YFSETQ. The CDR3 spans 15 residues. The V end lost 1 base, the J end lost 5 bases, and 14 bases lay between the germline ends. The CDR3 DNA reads TGCGCCAGCAGCTTGACTCGGCCGGGAAAAGATACGCAGTATTTT. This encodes CASSLTRPGKDTQYF.

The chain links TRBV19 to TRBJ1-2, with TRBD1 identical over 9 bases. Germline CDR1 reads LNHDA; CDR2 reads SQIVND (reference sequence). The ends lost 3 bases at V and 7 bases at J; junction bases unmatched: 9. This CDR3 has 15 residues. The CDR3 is CASSMSLQGARGYTF. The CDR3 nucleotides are TGTGCCAGTAGTATGAGTTTACAGGGGGCCCGTGGCTACACCTTC.

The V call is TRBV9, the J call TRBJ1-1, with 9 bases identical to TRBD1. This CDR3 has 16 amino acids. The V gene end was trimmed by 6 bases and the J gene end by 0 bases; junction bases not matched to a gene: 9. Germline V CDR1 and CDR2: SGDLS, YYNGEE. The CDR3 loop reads CASTTGQGTMNTEAFF. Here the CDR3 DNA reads TGTGCCAGCACCACCGGACAGGGGACGATGAACACTGAAGCTTTCTTT.

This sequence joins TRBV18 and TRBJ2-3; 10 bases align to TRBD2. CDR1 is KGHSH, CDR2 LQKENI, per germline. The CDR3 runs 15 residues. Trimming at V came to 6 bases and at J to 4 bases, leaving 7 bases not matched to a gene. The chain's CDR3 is CASSWASGSADTQYF. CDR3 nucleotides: TGTGCCAGCTCCTGGGCTAGCGGGAGTGCAGATACGCAGTATTTT.

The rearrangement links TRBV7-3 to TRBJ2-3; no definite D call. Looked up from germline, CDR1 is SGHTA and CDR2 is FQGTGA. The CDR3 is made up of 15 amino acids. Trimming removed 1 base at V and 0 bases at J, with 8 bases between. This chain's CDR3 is CASSLSHGSTDTQYF. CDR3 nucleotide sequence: TGTGCCAGCAGCTTAAGCCATGGGAGCACAGATACGCAGTATTTT.